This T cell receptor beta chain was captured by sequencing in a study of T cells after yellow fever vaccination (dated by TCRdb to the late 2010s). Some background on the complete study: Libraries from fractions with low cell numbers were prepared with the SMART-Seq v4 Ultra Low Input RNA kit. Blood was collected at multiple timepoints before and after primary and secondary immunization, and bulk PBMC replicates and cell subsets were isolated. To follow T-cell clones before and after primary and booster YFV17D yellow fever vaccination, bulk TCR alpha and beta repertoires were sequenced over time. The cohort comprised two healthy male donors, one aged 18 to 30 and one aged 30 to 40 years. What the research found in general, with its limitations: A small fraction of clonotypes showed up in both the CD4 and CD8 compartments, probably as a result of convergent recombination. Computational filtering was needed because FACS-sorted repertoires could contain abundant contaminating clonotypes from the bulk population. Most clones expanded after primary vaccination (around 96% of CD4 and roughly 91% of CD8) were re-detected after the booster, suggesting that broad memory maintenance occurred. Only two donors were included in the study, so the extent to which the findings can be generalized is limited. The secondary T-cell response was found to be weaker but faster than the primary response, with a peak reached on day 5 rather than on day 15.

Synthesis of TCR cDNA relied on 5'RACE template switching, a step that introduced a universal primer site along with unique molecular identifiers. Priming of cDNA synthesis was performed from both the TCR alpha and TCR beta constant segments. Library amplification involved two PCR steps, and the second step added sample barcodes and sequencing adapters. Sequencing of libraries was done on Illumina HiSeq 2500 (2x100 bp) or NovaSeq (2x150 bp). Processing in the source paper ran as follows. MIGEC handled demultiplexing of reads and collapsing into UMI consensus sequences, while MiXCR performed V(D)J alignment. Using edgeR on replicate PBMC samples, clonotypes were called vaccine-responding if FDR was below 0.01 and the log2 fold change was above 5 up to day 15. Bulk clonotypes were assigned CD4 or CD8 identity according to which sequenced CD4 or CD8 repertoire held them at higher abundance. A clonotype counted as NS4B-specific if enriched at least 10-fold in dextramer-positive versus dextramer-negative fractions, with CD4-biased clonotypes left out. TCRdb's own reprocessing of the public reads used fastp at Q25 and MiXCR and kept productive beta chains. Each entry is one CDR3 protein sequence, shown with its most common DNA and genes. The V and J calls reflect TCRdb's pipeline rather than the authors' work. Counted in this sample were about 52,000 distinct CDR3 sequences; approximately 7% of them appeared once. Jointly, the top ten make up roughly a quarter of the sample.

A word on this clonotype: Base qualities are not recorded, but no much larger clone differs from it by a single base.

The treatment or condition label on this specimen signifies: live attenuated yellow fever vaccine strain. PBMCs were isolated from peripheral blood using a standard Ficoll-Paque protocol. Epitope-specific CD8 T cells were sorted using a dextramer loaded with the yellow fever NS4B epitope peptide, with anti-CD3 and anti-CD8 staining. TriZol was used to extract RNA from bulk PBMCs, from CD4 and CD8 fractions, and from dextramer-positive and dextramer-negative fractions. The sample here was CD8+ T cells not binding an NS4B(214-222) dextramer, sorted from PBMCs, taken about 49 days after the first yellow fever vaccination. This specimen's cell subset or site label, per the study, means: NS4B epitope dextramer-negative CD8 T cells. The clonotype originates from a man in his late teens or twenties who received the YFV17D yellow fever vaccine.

In nucleotide form, the sequence is TGTGCCAGTAGTATAGATGGGTTCTACGGCGAGTATGGCTACACCTTC. It codes for CASSIDGFYGEYGYTF. The rearrangement joined TRBV19 to TRBJ1-2, with the D gene not clear enough to name. From cysteine to phenylalanine, the CDR3 is 16 amino acids long. The retained sequence is limited to the CDR3, 48 bases, with the frame set at the first base. V gives up 0 bases and J gives up 5 bases, and the segment between their germline ends measures 16 bases. Per the germline V gene (reference sequence), LNHDA is the CDR1 and SQIVND is the CDR2.